This entry lists 5 T cell receptor beta chains sequenced from one sample in a study of graft-versus-host responses after intestinal transplantation. TCRdb's copy holds only in-frame clones and misses some; the assay was immunoSEQ multiplex PCR. The sample lists some 110,000 clones; approximately 93% were seen once. The antigens these receptors bind are not known. This specimen was unstimulated CD8+ T cells sorted from spleen or lymph node cells, taken before transplant. The origin of the receptors is a human donor who was the organ donor for an intestinal transplant.

V is TRBV6-5 and J is TRBJ2-1; D is undetermined. CDR3 length: 14 amino acids. Germline CDR1 is MNHEY and CDR2 is SVGAGI. Trimming shortened V by 5 bases and J by 0 bases, and 8 bases separated the two germline ends. CDR3 DNA sequence: TGTGCCAGCAGTCCTGGTAGCTCCTACAATGAGCAGTTCTTC. Its translation: CASSPGSSYNEQFF.

V is TRBV7-9 and J is TRBJ2-7, with D unresolved. The CDR3 is 17 amino acids. Between the trimmed V and J ends, which lost 5 bases and 2 bases, there was a span of 22 bases. CDR1 is SEHNR and CDR2 is FQNEAQ in the germline V gene (reference sequence). Here the CDR3 reads CASSPSPVTDPPYEQYF. The CDR3 DNA reads TGTGCCAGCAGCCCCAGCCCCGTAACGGACCCCCCCTACGAGCAGTACTTC.

J is TRBJ2-1 and V is TRBV7-8; D perhaps matches TRBD2 (6 bases). V shed 2 bases and J shed 9 bases, with 17 bases lying between them. The CDR3 has 15 residues. CDR1 SGHVS and CDR2 FQNEAQ come from the germline V gene. Here the CDR3 reads CASSLKRLDRSEQFF. CDR3 coding DNA: TGTGCCAGCAGCTTAAAAAGACTAGATCGGTCTGAGCAGTTCTTC.

V gene TRBV6-1 combines with J gene TRBJ1-1; D is uncertain. The ends were cut back, 10 bases at V and 2 bases at J, with 20 bases in the middle. This CDR3 has 15 residues. Germline V CDR1 and CDR2: MNHNS, SASEGT. CDR3 DNA: TGTGCCACCTCGTCCATGGGAGGCCTTAACACTGAAGCTTTCTTT. Amino acid sequence: CATSSMGGLNTEAFF.

This chain joins TRBV19 and TRBJ2-7; 9 nucleotides agree with TRBD2. Germline lookup yields CDR1 LNHDA and CDR2 SQIVND (reference sequence). The CDR3 loop spans 15 amino acids. After removal of 6 bases from V and 2 bases from J, the junction contained 8 bases not matched to a gene. The CDR3 protein is CASRSGAGGTYEQYF. The CDR3 DNA reads as TGTGCCAGTAGATCCGGCGCGGGAGGGACCTACGAGCAGTACTTC. Variable domain in full (rest from reference TRBV19 and TRBJ2-7): DGGITQSPKYLFRKEGQNVTLSCEQNLNHDAMYWYRQDPGQGLRLIYYSQIVNDFQKGDIAEGYSVSREKKESFPLTVTSAQKNPTAFYLCASRSGAGGTYEQYFGPGTRLTVT.